This T cell receptor beta chain stems from a study of CD8+ T cells in alopecia areata. Study in general: Treated patients were given 5 to 10 mg oral tofacitinib twice daily.

Sequencing templates came from extracted RNA that was reverse transcribed into cDNA. Sequenced by immunoSEQ multiplex PCR; TCRdb stores in-frame clones only, minus some. This table holds approximately 59,000 clones, roughly 44% found once. Study outcomes and limitations: Lesional scalp exceeded normal scalp in clonality, especially in alopecia totalis/universalis. Besides other cells, scalp samples also yield sequences of resident alphabeta T cells from normal skin.

A word on this clone: Its specificity is unknown. The same CDR3 arises from other DNA sequences in this sample as well.

Sequenced here: CD8+ T cells sorted from blood, sampled at week 0. This TCR was sampled from a human donor with alopecia areata.

The DNA for the CDR3 is TGTGCCAGCAGTCTTGGGGGGGGACAGCCCCAGCATTTT. It codes for CASSLGGGQPQHF. The rearrangement uses TRBV27 and TRBJ1-5, with a tentative D call TRBD1 (5 bases). Germline V gene sequence: CDR1 MNHEY, CDR2 SMNVEV (reference sequence). The CDR3 runs 13 residues. Trimming removed 5 bases from V and 7 bases from J, with 12 bases in between.